The next 15 T cell receptor beta chains were all read from a single sample in a study of blood T cells in healthy people across ages. Alongside a J-beta primer mix, a sample-barcoded 5' primer served in a second PCR lasting roughly 7 to 12 cycles. MiXCR, applied by TCRdb to the 5' RACE reads, yields one record per CDR3 protein. The data show about 1.4 million distinct CDR3 sequences, 55% to 75% seen once. Sequences were obtained from blood. All receptors come from a man aged 18 to 35 in good health.

This clonotype was counted between two and nine times. The chain has TRBV5-5 and TRBJ2-5, with D possibly TRBD1 on 6 matching bases. Trimming stripped 4 bases from V and 5 bases from J, with 18 bases between. In germline, CDR1 is SGHKS, CDR2 YYEKEE (reference sequence). This CDR3 region has 15 residues. CDR3 in amino acids: CASSAPGRRGETQYF. CDR3 nucleotide sequence: TGTGCCAGCAGCGCACCGGGTCGAAGGGGGGAGACCCAGTACTTC.

The V gene is TRBV29-1, the J gene TRBJ1-4, with D maybe TRBD1 (6 bases). This CDR3 contains 11 residues. The ends were cut back, 3 bases at V and 10 bases at J, with 9 bases in the middle. Germline CDR1 SQVTM, CDR2 ANQGSEA. CDR3 in DNA: TGCAGCGTTGATTTGACAGGAAAACTGTTTTTT. As protein: CSVDLTGKLFF.

The chain employs TRBV7-2 and TRBJ1-2, with 8 nucleotides matching TRBD1. Trimming cost V 6 bases and J 5 bases; bases outside gene matches: 8. The CDR3 length is 14 residues. Germline CDR1 is SGHTA and CDR2 is FQGNSA. CDR3: CASSDRGLAYGYTF. The CDR3 region has the DNA TGTGCCAGCAGTGACAGGGGTTTGGCTTATGGCTACACCTTC.

The chain has TRBV20-1 and TRBJ2-7; TRBD2 might be the D (6 bases). Germline CDR1 DFQATT, CDR2 SNEGSKA (reference sequence). The CDR3 has 14 amino acids. V gave up 5 bases and J gave up 0 bases, with 14 bases separating them. This chain's CDR3 is CSAGGLRSSYEQYF. DNA of the CDR3: TGCAGTGCTGGGGGACTGCGGAGCTCCTACGAGCAGTACTTC.

The table lists this clonotype with a few counts. The chain joins TRBV29-1 to TRBJ2-7; possibly TRBD2 for D (5 bases). CDR1 and CDR2 (germline): SQVTM, ANQGSEA. This CDR3 has 14 amino acids. V shed 5 bases and J shed 2 bases, with 16 bases lying between them. In DNA form, the CDR3 reads TGCAGCGTTCCCCGGGATGGCAGCACCTACGAGCAGTACTTC. It specifies CSVPRDGSTYEQYF.

The gene calls are TRBV7-9 and TRBJ2-5; perhaps TRBD2 as D (6 bases). Per germline, CDR1 SEHNR and CDR2 FQNEAQ (reference sequence). Between the trimmed V and J ends, which lost 5 bases and 1 base, there was a span of 17 bases. This CDR3 is 16 amino acids long. The CDR3 DNA is TGTGCCAGCAGCCCCCGACTAGAAATAACCCAAGAGACCCAGTACTTC. It specifies CASSPRLEITQETQYF.

The table lists this clonotype with a few counts. The V and J genes are TRBV5-1 and TRBJ1-1, with D possibly matching TRBD1 (6 bases). The germline gives CDR1 SGHRS, CDR2 YFSETQ. The CDR3 consists of 15 residues. Trimming pared 4 bases from V and 0 bases from J, leaving 13 bases between. The CDR3 coding sequence is TGCGCCAGCAGCGCCCCGACAGGCCTGAACACTGAAGCTTTCTTT. This sequence encodes CASSAPTGLNTEAFF.

This clonotype was seen more than once but under ten times. The CDR3 nucleotides read TGCAGCGTTGAAGACCAGGGAGACGAGCAGTACTTC. Its protein product is CSVEDQGDEQYF. The chain is built from TRBV29-1 and TRBJ2-7; D tentatively fits TRBD1 or TRBD2 (5 bases each). V lost 0 bases, J lost 5 bases, and 8 bases lay in between. The germline V gene encodes CDR1 SQVTM and CDR2 ANQGSEA. The CDR3 loop spans 12 amino acids.

The genes are TRBV12-3 or TRBV12-4 and TRBJ1-2; no definite D call. The CDR3 length is 12 residues. V was clipped by 5 bases and J by 5 bases, with 9 bases between them. This CDR3 is CASSLWRYGYTF. The CDR3 DNA follows: TGTGCCAGCAGTCTGTGGCGTTATGGCTACACCTTC.

This chain connects TRBV6-2 or TRBV6-3 to TRBJ1-5; D is uncertain. This CDR3 is built from 11 residues. V lost 2 bases and J 8 bases, leaving 4 bases between the germline ends. Per the germline V gene, CDR1 is MNHEY and CDR2 is SVGEGT. As DNA, the CDR3 is TGTGCCAGCAGTTACCCAGAGCCCCAGCATTTT. Its protein product is CASSYPEPQHF.

The chain joins TRBV7-9 to TRBJ1-1, with D hard to call. V was pared by 5 bases and J by 7 bases, with 11 bases between. Germline CDR1 SEHNR, CDR2 FQNEAQ (reference sequence). There are 12 residues in the CDR3. CDR3 sequence reads: CASSDPPGEAFF. CDR3 nucleotide sequence: TGTGCCAGCAGCGACCCTCCAGGTGAAGCTTTCTTT. Full variable domain (missing parts from reference TRBV7-9 and TRBJ1-1): DTGVSQNPRHKITKRGQNVTFRCDPISEHNRLYWYRQTLGQGPEFLTYFQNEAQLEKSRLLSDRFSAERPKGSFSTLEIQRTEQGDSAMYLCASSDPPGEAFFGQGTRLTVV.

This clonotype was observed a handful of times. This rearrangement joins TRBV6-5 to TRBJ2-7; possible D gene TRBD2, 6 bases. Germline V gene data show CDR1 as MNHEY and CDR2 as SVGAGI. The CDR3 runs 15 residues. V lost 2 bases to trimming and J lost 3 bases, with 14 bases between them. The CDR3 reads CASSYRGGRYYEQYF. The CDR3 DNA is TGTGCCAGCAGTTACCGTGGAGGGCGGTACTACGAGCAGTACTTC.

This clonotype showed up just a few times. The chain uses TRBV27 and TRBJ2-1; 14 positions agree with TRBD2. Germline V gives CDR1 MNHEY, CDR2 SMNVEV (reference sequence). V lost 3 bases and J lost 8; bases outside the gene matches: 3. The CDR3 has 15 residues. This CDR3 is CASSFGTSGSDEQFF. The CDR3 bases are TGTGCCAGCAGTTTCGGGACTAGCGGGAGCGATGAGCAGTTCTTC.

The CDR3 DNA reads as TGTGCCACCAGCACTCGGACACAAAACTATGGCTACACCTTC. Amino acid sequence: CATSTRTQNYGYTF. This chain uses TRBV15 with TRBJ1-2, with D tentatively TRBD1 (5 bases). The CDR3 is 14 residues long. Per the germline V gene, CDR1 is LNHNV and CDR2 is YYDKDF (reference sequence). Trimming removed 4 bases at V and 2 bases at J, with 11 bases between.

This clonotype occurred a few times. The V and J genes are TRBV20-1 and TRBJ1-5; TRBD1 aligns across 10 bases. The length of the CDR3 is 17 residues. With V trimmed by 5 bases and J by 1 base, 11 bases remained unmatched. Germline CDR1 reads DFQATT; CDR2 reads SNEGSKA (reference sequence). As DNA, the CDR3 is TGCAGTGCTTCCACCGGGACAGGGGCCTTCAGCAATCAGCCCCAGCATTTT. Residues: CSASTGTGAFSNQPQHF.